This T cell receptor beta chain was recorded in a study of graft-versus-host responses after intestinal transplantation. Study in general: Multivisceral, liver-intestinal, or isolated intestinal grafts were transplanted into recipients. Findings and caveats of the study: Early after transplant, HvG declines were associated with peak levels of circulating GvH clones.

Comments on this clone: The target antigen is unknown.

TCRdb's copy holds only in-frame clones and misses some; the assay was immunoSEQ multiplex PCR. The table has more than 95,000 clones, about 90% seen once. Trimming at V came to 6 bases and at J to 1 base, leaving 13 bases not matched to a gene. The germline gives CDR1 SGDLS, CDR2 YYNGEE. This CDR3 is 17 amino acids long. The source material was unstimulated CD4+ T cells sorted from spleen or lymph node cells, sampled before intestinal transplant. This receptor was taken from a human donor who received an intestinal transplant. The chain has TRBV9 and TRBJ2-3; the match to TRBD2 covers 8 bases. The CDR3 region is CASNKGSGSVGTDTQYF. CDR3 sequence (DNA): TGTGCCAGCAACAAGGGCAGCGGGAGCGTTGGCACAGATACGCAGTATTTT. The variable domain in full, completed from reference TRBV9 and TRBJ2-3, reads DSGVTQTPKHLITATGQRVTLRCSPRSGDLSVYWYQQSLDQGLQFLIQYYNGEERAKGNILERFSAQQFPDLHSELNLSSLELGDSALYFCASNKGSGSVGTDTQYFGPGTRLTVL.